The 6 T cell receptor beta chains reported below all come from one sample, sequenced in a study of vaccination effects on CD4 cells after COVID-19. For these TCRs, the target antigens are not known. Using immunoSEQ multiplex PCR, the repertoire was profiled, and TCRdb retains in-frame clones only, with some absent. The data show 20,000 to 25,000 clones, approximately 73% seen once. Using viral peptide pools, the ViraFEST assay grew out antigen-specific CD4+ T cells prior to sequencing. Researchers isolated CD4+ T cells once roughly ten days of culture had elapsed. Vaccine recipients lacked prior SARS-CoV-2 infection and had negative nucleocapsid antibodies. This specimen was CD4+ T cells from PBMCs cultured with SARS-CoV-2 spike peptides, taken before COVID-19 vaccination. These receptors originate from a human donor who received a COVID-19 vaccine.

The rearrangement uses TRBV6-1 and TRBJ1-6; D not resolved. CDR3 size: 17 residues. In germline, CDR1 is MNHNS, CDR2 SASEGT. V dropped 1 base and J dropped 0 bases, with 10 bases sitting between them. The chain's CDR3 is CASSEVGGSSYNSPLHF. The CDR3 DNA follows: TGTGCCAGCAGTGAAGTAGGTGGCAGCTCCTATAATTCACCCCTCCACTTT.

CDR3 loop: CASSGGQGMFQETQYF. In DNA form, the CDR3 reads TGTGCCAGCAGCGGGGGACAGGGGATGTTCCAAGAGACCCAGTACTTC. This chain uses TRBV27 with TRBJ2-5, with 10 nucleotides matching TRBD1. CDR3 size: 16 residues. V lost 6 bases and J lost 1; bases outside the gene matches: 8. Germline V gene sequence: CDR1 MNHEY, CDR2 SMNVEV (reference sequence).

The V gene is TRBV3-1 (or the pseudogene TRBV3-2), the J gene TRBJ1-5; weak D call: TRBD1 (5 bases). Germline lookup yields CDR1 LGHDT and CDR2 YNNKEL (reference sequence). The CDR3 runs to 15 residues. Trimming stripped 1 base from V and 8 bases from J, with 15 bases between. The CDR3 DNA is TGTGCCAGCAGCCAAGCTCCGGGTGGGGCAAAGCCCCAGCATTTT. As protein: CASSQAPGGAKPQHF.

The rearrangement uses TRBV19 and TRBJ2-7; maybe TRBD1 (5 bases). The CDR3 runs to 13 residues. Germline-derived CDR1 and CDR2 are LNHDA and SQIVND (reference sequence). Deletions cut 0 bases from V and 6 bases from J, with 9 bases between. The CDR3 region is CASSIDRASEQYF. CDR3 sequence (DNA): TGTGCCAGTAGTATAGACAGGGCCTCCGAGCAGTACTTC.

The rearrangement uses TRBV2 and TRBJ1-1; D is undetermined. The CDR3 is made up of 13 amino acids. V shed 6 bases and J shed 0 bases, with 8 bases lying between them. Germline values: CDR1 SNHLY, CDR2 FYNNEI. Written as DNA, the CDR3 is TGTGCCAGCAGGTTCGAAGTGAACACTGAAGCTTTCTTT. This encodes CASRFEVNTEAFF.

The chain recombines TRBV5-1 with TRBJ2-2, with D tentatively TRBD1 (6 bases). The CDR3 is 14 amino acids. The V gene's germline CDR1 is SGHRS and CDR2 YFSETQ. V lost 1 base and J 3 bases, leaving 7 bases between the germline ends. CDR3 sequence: CASSLRTDTGELFF. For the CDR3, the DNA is TGCGCCAGCAGCTTGAGGACAGACACCGGGGAGCTGTTTTTT.